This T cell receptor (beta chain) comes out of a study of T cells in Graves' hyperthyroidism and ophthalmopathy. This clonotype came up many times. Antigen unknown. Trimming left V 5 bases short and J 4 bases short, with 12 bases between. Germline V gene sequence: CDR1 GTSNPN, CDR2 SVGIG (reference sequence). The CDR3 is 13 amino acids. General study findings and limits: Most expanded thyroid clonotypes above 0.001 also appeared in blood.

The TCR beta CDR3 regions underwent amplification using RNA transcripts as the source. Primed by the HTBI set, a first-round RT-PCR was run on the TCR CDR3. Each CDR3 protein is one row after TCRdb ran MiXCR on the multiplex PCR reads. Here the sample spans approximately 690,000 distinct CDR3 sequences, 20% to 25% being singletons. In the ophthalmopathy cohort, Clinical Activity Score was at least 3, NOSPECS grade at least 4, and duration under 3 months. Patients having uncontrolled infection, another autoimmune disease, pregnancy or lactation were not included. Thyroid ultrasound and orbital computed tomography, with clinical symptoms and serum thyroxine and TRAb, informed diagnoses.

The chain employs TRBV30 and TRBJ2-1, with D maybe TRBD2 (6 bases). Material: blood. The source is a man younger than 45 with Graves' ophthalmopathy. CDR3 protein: CAWARRDYNEQFF. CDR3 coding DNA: TGTGCCTGGGCACGGCGGGATTACAATGAGCAGTTCTTC.